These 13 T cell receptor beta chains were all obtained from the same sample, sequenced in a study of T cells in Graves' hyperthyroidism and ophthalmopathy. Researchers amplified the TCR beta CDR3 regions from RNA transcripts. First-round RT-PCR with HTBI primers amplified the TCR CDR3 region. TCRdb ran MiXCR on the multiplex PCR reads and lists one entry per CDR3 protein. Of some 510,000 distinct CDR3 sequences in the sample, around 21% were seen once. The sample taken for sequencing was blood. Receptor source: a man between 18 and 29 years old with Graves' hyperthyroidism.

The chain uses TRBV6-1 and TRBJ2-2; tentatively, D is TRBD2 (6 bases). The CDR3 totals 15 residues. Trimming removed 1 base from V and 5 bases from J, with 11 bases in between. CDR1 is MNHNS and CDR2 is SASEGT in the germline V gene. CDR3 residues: CASSEGPAGTGELFF. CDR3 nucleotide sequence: TGTGCCAGCAGTGAAGGGCCAGCGGGTACCGGGGAGCTGTTTTTT.

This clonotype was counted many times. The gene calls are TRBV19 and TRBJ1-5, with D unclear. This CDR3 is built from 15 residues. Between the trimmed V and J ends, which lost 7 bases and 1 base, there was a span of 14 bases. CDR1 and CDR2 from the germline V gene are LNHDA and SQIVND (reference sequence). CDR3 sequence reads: CASKWTSGSNQPQHF. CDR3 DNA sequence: TGTGCCAGTAAGTGGACGTCGGGCAGCAATCAGCCCCAGCATTTT.

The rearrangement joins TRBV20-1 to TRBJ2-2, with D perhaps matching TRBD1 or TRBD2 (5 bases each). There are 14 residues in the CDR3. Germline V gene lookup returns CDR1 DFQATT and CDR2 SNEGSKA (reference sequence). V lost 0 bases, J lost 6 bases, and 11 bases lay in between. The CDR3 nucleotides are TGCAGTGCTAGAGAATTCGGGGCAGCCGGGGAGCTGTTTTTT. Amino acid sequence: CSAREFGAAGELFF.

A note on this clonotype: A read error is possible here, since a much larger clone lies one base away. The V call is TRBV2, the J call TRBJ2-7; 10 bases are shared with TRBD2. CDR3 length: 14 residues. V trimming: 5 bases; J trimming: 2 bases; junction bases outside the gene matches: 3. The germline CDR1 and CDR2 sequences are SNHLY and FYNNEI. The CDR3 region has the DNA TGTGCCAGCAGTAGCGGGGGGGCCCCCTACGAGCAGTACTTC. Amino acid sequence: CASSSGGAPYEQYF.

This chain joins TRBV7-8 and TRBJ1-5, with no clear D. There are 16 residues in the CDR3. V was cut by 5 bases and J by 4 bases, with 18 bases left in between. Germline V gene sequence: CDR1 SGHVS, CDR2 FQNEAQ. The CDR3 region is CASSRSRVLWNQPQHF. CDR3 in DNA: TGTGCCAGCAGCCGATCTAGGGTCCTCTGGAATCAGCCCCAGCATTTT.

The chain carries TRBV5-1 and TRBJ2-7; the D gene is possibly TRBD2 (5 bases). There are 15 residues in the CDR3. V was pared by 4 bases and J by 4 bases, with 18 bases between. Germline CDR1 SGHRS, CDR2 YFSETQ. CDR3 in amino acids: CASSVGLAPFYEQYF. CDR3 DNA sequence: TGCGCCAGCAGCGTCGGACTGGCCCCGTTTTACGAGCAGTACTTC.

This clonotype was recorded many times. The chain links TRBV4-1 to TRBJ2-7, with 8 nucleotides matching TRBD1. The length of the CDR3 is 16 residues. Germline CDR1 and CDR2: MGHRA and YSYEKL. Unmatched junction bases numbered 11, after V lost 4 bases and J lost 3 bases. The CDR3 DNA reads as TGCGCCAGCAGCCGCGGACCAGAGGACAGGGACTACGAGCAGTACTTC. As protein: CASSRGPEDRDYEQYF.

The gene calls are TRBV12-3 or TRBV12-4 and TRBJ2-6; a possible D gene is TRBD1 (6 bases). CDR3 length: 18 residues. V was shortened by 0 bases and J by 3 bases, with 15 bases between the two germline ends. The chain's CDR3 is CASSLALQGLDGANVLTF. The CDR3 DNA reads TGTGCCAGCAGTTTAGCGCTACAGGGTCTAGATGGGGCCAACGTCCTGACTTTC.

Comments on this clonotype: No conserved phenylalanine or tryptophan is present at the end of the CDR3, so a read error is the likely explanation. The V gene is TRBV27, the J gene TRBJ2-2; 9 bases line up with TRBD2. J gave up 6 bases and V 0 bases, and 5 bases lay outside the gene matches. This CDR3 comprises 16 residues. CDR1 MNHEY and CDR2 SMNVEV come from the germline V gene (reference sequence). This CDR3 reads CASSLSGGGAPGELFL. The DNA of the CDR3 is TGTGCCAGCAGTTTATCCGGCGGGGGGGCCCCCGGGGAGCTGTTTTTG.

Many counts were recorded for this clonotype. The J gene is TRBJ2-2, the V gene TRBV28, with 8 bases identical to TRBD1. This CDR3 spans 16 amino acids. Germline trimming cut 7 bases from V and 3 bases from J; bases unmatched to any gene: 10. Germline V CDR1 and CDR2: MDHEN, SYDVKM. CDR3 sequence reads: CASKCWSGGDTGELFF. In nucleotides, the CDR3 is TGTGCCAGCAAGTGTTGGTCAGGGGGCGACACCGGGGAGCTGTTTTTT.

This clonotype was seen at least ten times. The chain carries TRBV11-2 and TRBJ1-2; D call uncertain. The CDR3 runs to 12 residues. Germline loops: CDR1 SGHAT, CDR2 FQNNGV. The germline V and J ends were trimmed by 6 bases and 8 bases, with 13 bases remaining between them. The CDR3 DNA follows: TGTGCCAGCAGTAAAGACCTGGGAGGCTACACCTTC. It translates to CASSKDLGGYTF.

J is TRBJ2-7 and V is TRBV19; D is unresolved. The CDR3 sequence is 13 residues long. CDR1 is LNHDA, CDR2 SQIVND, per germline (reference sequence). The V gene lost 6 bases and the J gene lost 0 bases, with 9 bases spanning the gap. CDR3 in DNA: TGTGCCAGTAGGGGCGAAAGCTCCTACGAGCAGTACTTC. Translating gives CASRGESSYEQYF.

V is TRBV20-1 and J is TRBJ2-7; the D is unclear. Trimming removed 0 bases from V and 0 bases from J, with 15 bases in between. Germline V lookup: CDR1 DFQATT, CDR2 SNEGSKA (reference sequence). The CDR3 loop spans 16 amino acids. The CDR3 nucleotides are TGCAGTGCTAGAGATCCCGTGCCTAGGAACTCCTACGAGCAGTACTTC. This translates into CSARDPVPRNSYEQYF.